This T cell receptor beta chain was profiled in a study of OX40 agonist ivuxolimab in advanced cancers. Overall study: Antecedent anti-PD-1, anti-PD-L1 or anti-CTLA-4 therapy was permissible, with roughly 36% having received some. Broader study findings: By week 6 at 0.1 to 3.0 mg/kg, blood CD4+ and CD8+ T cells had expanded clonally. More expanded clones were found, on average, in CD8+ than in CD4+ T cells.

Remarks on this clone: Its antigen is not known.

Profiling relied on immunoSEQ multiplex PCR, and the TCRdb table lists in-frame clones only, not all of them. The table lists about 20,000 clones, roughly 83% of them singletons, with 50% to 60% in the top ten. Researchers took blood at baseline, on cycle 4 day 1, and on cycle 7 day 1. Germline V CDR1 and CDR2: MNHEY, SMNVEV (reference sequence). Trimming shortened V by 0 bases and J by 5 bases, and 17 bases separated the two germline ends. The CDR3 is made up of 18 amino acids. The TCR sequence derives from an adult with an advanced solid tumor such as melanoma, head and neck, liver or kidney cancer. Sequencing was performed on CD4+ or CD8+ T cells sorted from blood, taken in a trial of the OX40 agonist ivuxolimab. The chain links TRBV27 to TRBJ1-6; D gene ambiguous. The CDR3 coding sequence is TGTGCCAGCAGTTTATCGACCAGAATCTCCGATAATAATTCACCCCTCCACTTT. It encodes CASSLSTRISDNNSPLHF.